A selection of T cell receptor beta chains follows, all from one sample in a study of blood T cell repertoires in COVID-19. Sequencing used immunoSEQ multiplex PCR; TCRdb keeps in-frame clones, though not all of them. The sample contains approximately 40,000 clones, 87% of which appear only once. Sequencing used peripheral blood. The receptors were gathered from a man aged 55 to 70 with COVID-19, enrolled during active disease. The CDR3 runs from the conserved cysteine through the conserved F or W. A D gene is named only where the DNA matches it firmly. Clone size is given for some rows only: seen once, a few or many times, or a class if the clone is expanded.

V	D	size	J	DNA	CDR3
TRBV15	TRBD1	-	TRBJ2-1	TGTGCCACCAGCATAGAGGGCCGGGACCAGGGGGTCGGTGAGCAGTTCTTC	CATSIEGRDQGVGEQFF
TRBV18	TRBD1	-	TRBJ2-7	TGTGCCAGCTCACTCCGGGACAGCGTATACGAGCAGTACTTC	CASSLRDSVYEQYF
TRBV7-9	-	-	TRBJ1-1	TGTGCCAGCAGCCGGACACTGAACACTGAAGCTTTCTTT	CASSRTLNTEAFF
TRBV20-1	TRBD1	-	TRBJ1-4	TGCAGTGCTAGTGACCCACAGGGGGTCCATGAAAAACTGTTTTTT	CSASDPQGVHEKLFF
TRBV7-2	TRBD1	-	TRBJ1-6	TGTGCCAGCAGATCAGGGGGCAGCTTTAATTCACCCCTCCACTTT	CASRSGGSFNSPLHF
TRBV30	-	-	TRBJ1-6	TGTGCCTGGAAGGGAGCAGGAGCCTCCAATTCACCCCTCCACTTT	CAWKGAGASNSPLHF
TRBV9	-	-	TRBJ2-3	TGTGCCAGCAGCGCCCCCGGAGGCACAGATACGCAGTATTTT	CASSAPGGTDTQYF
TRBV5-6	-	once	TRBJ1-1	TGTGCCAGCAGCTGGGGTCCCCAGGCGGGAGGTACTGAAGCTTTCTTT	CASSWGPQAGGTEAFF
TRBV11-1	TRBD1	-	TRBJ1-1	TGTGCCAGCAGCCCGGGACAGGGCCTCAACACTGAAGCTTTCTTT	CASSPGQGLNTEAFF
TRBV3-1/TRBV3-2	-	-	TRBJ2-7	TGTGCCAGCAGCCATACACAGCTCTTGGACGAGCAGTACTTC	CASSHTQLLDEQYF
TRBV7-2	TRBD1	-	TRBJ1-1	TGTGCCAGCAGCCGGACAGGGAACACTGAAGCTTTCTTT	CASSRTGNTEAFF
TRBV9	-	-	TRBJ1-1	TGTGCCAGCAGCGTAGAGGCGGTTCCGAACACTGAAGCTTTCTTT	CASSVEAVPNTEAFF
TRBV28	-	-	TRBJ2-1	TGTGCCAGCTTAAACCCGGCTAGCGTGAATGAGCAGTTCTTC	CASLNPASVNEQFF
TRBV19	TRBD1	few	TRBJ1-2	TGTGCCAGTAGTCCTCGACAGGGGAGGGACTATGGCTACACCTTC	CASSPRQGRDYGYTF
TRBV18	TRBD2	-	TRBJ2-5	TGTGCCAGCTCAACCAAGTCGACTAGCGGGGGGGAGACCCAGTACTTC	CASSTKSTSGGETQYF
TRBV30	-	-	TRBJ1-1	TGTGCCTCCCGGTTGCCCATGAACACTGAAGCTTTCTTT	CASRLPMNTEAFF
TRBV5-4	-	-	TRBJ2-3	TGTGCCAGCAGCGAAAGACAGGCCCCGGATACGCAGTATTTT	CASSERQAPDTQYF
TRBV6-2/TRBV6-3	TRBD1	-	TRBJ2-7	TGTGCCAGCAGTCCGTCCGGACAGGGTCTCTACGAGCAGTACTTC	CASSPSGQGLYEQYF
TRBV5-1	TRBD1	-	TRBJ1-2	TGCGCCAGCAGCTCGACAGGGATTGGAGGCTACACCTTC	CASSSTGIGGYTF
TRBV4-3	-	-	TRBJ1-4	TGCGCCAGCAGCCCCCGGTCCGAAAAACTGTTTTTT	CASSPRSEKLFF
TRBV27	-	-	TRBJ2-7	TGTGCCAGCAGTCCCCCGGGAAGCAGCGAGCAGTACTTC	CASSPPGSSEQYF
TRBV7-9	-	once	TRBJ2-7	TGTGCCAGCAGCTTAGACCGCGACAACTACGAGCAGTACTTC	CASSLDRDNYEQYF
TRBV10-1	-	-	TRBJ2-1	TGCGCCAGCAGTGGTCGGGGAGTCAATGAGCAGTTCTTC	CASSGRGVNEQFF
TRBV7-8	TRBD1	once	TRBJ2-1	TGTGCCAGCAGCCACAGGGGGCGCATGGGCAATGAGCAGTTCTTC	CASSHRGRMGNEQFF
TRBV7-2	-	once	TRBJ2-3	TGTGCCAGCAGCTTATCTAATTATAAAGATACGCAGTATTTT	CASSLSNYKDTQYF
TRBV5-1	TRBD1	-	TRBJ1-4	TGCGCCAGCAGCATCGGGACAGGGGGCCGTTTAGAAAAACTGTTTTTT	CASSIGTGGRLEKLFF
TRBV28	-	-	TRBJ1-5	TGTGCCAGCAGTACAAGACCCTTGGGCCAGCCCCAGCATTTT	CASSTRPLGQPQHF
TRBV3-1/TRBV3-2	TRBD2	few	TRBJ2-5	TGTGCCAGCAGCCCTGGACTAGCGGGAGGGCAGGAGACCCAGTACTTC	CASSPGLAGGQETQYF
TRBV5-1	TRBD1	-	TRBJ2-7	TGCGCCAGCAGCTCACCGACAGGGATAGAGGACGAGCAGTACTTC	CASSSPTGIEDEQYF
TRBV30	-	-	TRBJ2-7	TGTGCCTGGAGCTTCCAGGGGCTCAGCACCTACGAGCAGTACTTC	CAWSFQGLSTYEQYF
TRBV7-2	TRBD1	few	TRBJ1-2	TGTGCCAGCAGCGTTTCCGGGACAGGGAACGGCTACACCTTC	CASSVSGTGNGYTF
TRBV19	-	-	TRBJ1-1	TGTGCCAGTAACCGGGGGATAGACACTGAAGCTTTCTTT	CASNRGIDTEAFF